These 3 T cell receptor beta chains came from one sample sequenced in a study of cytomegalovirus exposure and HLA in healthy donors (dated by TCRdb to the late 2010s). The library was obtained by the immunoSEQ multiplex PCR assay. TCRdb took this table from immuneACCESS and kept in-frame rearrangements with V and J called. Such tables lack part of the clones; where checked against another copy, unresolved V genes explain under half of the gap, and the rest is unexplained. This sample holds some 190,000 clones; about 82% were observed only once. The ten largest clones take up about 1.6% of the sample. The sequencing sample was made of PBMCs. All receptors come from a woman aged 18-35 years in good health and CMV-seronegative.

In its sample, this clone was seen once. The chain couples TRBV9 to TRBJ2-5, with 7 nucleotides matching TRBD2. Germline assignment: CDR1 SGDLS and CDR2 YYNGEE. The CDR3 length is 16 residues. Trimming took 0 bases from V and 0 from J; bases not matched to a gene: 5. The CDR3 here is CASSVGDYRDQETQYF. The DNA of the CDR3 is TGTGCCAGCAGCGTAGGGGACTACCGGGACCAAGAGACCCAGTACTTC.

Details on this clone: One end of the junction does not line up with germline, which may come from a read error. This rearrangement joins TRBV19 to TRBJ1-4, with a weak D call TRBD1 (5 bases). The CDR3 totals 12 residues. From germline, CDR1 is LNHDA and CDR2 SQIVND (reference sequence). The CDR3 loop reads CASSPRTSPQTF. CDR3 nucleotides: TGTGCCAGTAGTCCGCGGACAAGCCCTCAGACTTTT.

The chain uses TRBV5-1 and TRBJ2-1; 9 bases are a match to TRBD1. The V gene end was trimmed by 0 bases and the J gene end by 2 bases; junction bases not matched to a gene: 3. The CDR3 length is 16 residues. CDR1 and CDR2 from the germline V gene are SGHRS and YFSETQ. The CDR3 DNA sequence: TGCGCCAGCAGCTTGGCCGGGACAGGGCCCTACAATGAGCAGTTCTTC. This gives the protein CASSLAGTGPYNEQFF.